These 15 T cell receptor beta chains were sequenced from one sample in a study of technical replicates of blood from a handful of donors. Repertoires were generated with immunoSEQ multiplex PCR, while TCRdb's copy carries only in-frame clones and drops some. The table includes roughly 52,000 clones, roughly 95% detected once. The sequenced material came from PBMCs. The receptors here all came from a human donor in good health. Some clones in this sample may be carry-over from other donors' samples.

The chain uses TRBV4-2 and TRBJ2-5, with TRBD2 identical over 10 bases. Trimming at V came to 3 bases and at J to 5 bases, leaving 6 bases not matched to a gene. The CDR3 consists of 15 residues. The germline V gene has CDR1 LGHNA and CDR2 YNFKEQ. The DNA of the CDR3 is TGTGCCAGCAGCCAGCTAGCGGGGGAAGTGGAGACCCAGTACTTC. This sequence encodes CASSQLAGEVETQYF.

This clone was seen only once. V and J are TRBV5-1 and TRBJ2-3; TRBD2 is a possible D gene (6 bases). The germline V gene has CDR1 SGHRS and CDR2 YFSETQ. The CDR3 runs to 15 residues. Trimming removed 0 bases at V and 6 bases at J, with 14 bases between. This CDR3 is CASSLAGSGWDTQYF. The CDR3 DNA is TGCGCCAGCAGCTTGGCCGGGAGTGGGTGGGATACGCAGTATTTT.

Comment on this clone: The identical CDR3 is also encoded by other nucleotide sequences in the sample. The genes are TRBV5-1 and TRBJ2-2, with D unresolved. Germline CDR1 and CDR2: SGHRS and YFSETQ. Deletions cut 0 bases from V and 1 base from J, with 4 bases between. CDR3 length equals 14 residues. In DNA, the CDR3 is TGCGCCAGCAGCTTGGGAGAGAACACCGGGGAGCTGTTTTTT. This codes for CASSLGENTGELFF. The full variable domain, completed using reference TRBV5-1 and TRBJ2-2, is KAGVTQTPRYLIKTRGQQVTLSCSPISGHRSVSWYQQTPGQGLQFLFEYFSETQRNKGNFPGRFSGRQFSNSRSEMNVSTLELGDSALYLCASSLGENTGELFFGEGSRLTVL.

The V gene is TRBV2, the J gene TRBJ2-5, with a possible D match to TRBD1 (6 bases). This CDR3 is 14 amino acids long. Trimming removed 7 bases from V and 5 bases from J, with 17 bases in between. CDR1 SNHLY and CDR2 FYNNEI come from the germline V gene. For the CDR3, the DNA is TGTGCCAGCAAGAAGACAGGTGGTGGTGAGACCCAGTACTTC. Its translation is CASKKTGGGETQYF.

The rearrangement joins TRBV9 to TRBJ2-1; 13 bases match TRBD2. The V gene end was trimmed by 3 bases and the J gene end by 9 bases; junction bases not matched to a gene: 6. CDR1 SGDLS and CDR2 YYNGEE come from the germline V gene. This CDR3 comprises 15 residues. The chain's CDR3 is CASSDGTSGAFEQFF. The CDR3 DNA reads as TGTGCCAGCAGCGATGGGACTAGCGGGGCTTTTGAGCAGTTCTTC.

The chain combines TRBV30 with TRBJ1-3; 9 positions match TRBD1. In germline, CDR1 is GTSNPN, CDR2 SVGIG (reference sequence). This CDR3 is 18 amino acids long. Losses at the gene ends were 1 base for V and 0 bases for J; bases not matched to a gene: 10. The CDR3: CAWSGPGQGKVSGNTIYF. The CDR3 region has the DNA TGTGCCTGGAGTGGGCCGGGACAGGGTAAAGTCTCTGGAAACACCATATATTTT.

This chain connects TRBV30 to TRBJ1-1; D is perhaps TRBD1 (5 bases). This CDR3 comprises 13 residues. V was cut by 2 bases and J by 6 bases, with 13 bases left in between. The germline V gene has CDR1 GTSNPN and CDR2 SVGIG (reference sequence). The DNA for the CDR3 is TGTGCCTGGAGTTTTAACAGGTTTTCTGAAGCTTTCTTT. The encoded protein is CAWSFNRFSEAFF.

The chain employs TRBV6-4 and TRBJ2-1; 10 bases agree with TRBD2. Germline-derived CDR1 and CDR2 are MRHNA and SNTAGT. The CDR3 extends over 15 amino acids. After removal of 5 bases from V and 6 bases from J, the junction contained 7 bases not matched to a gene. In DNA form, the CDR3 reads TGTGCCAGCAGTACCGGGACTAGCGCTCCCAATGAGCAGTTCTTC. Its protein product is CASSTGTSAPNEQFF.

The gene calls are TRBV18 and TRBJ1-3; a weak D match, TRBD1 (6 bases). The CDR3 contains 17 residues. Trimming took 3 bases from V and 0 from J, leaving 15 bases between them. CDR1 and CDR2 from the germline V gene are KGHSH and LQKENI. This chain's CDR3 is CASSPQQGSISGNTIYF. The CDR3 DNA is TGTGCCAGCTCACCCCAACAGGGTAGCATCTCTGGAAACACCATATATTTT.

The chain recombines TRBV30 with TRBJ2-7; D uncertain. CDR1 is GTSNPN and CDR2 is SVGIG in the germline V gene (reference sequence). This CDR3 contains 13 residues. Trimming took 2 bases from V and 3 from J, leaving 11 bases between them. This CDR3 is CAWSWRRDYEQYF. DNA for the CDR3: TGTGCCTGGAGTTGGCGGAGAGACTACGAGCAGTACTTC. The complete variable domain, with remaining parts taken from reference TRBV30 and TRBJ2-7, reads SQTIHQWPATLVQPVGSPLSLECTVEGTSNPNLYWYRQAAGRGLQLLFYSVGIGQISSEVPQNLSASRPQDRQFILSSKKLLLSDSGFYLCAWSWRRDYEQYFGPGTRLTVT.

The rearrangement joins TRBV5-4 to TRBJ1-2, with 7 bases lining up with TRBD1. The CDR3 contains 15 residues. With V trimmed by 0 bases and J by 5 bases, 7 bases remained unmatched. CDR1 and CDR2 from the germline V gene are SGHNT and YYREEE (reference sequence). The CDR3, as DNA: TGTGCCAGCAGCTTGGCTGGACAGGAAAAATATGGCTACACCTTC. It codes for CASSLAGQEKYGYTF.

The chain combines TRBV4-3 with TRBJ2-3; 12 nucleotides match TRBD2. After removal of 9 bases from V and 1 base from J, the junction contained 5 bases not matched to a gene. CDR3 length: 15 amino acids. The germline V gene has CDR1 LGHNA and CDR2 YSLEER. The CDR3 is CASASGGARTDTQYF. DNA of the CDR3: TGCGCCAGTGCTAGCGGGGGGGCCCGCACAGATACGCAGTATTTT.

The rearrangement links TRBV29-1 to TRBJ2-5; 10 nucleotides match TRBD1. V was clipped by 0 bases and J by 5 bases; unmatched bases: 9. Germline V lookup: CDR1 SQVTM, CDR2 ANQGSEA. The CDR3 length is 16 residues. CDR3 loop: CSVEDLGDRGEETQYF. The DNA of the CDR3 is TGCAGCGTTGAAGATCTTGGGGACAGGGGAGAGGAGACCCAGTACTTC.

The chain has TRBV7-9 and TRBJ2-1, with TRBD2 matching 10 bases. With 5 bases clipped from V and 7 bases from J, the junction kept 8 bases outside the gene matches. CDR3 length equals 15 residues. Germline V CDR1 and CDR2: SEHNR, FQNEAQ (reference sequence). The CDR3 nucleotides read TGTGCCAGCAGCCCAGGACTAGCGGTCCTTAATGAGCAGTTCTTC. Its protein product is CASSPGLAVLNEQFF.

Remarks on this clone: This may come from a read error, since a much larger clone is one base off. Other DNA variants within this sample encode the same CDR3. This chain joins TRBV5-1 and TRBJ2-1, with 11 bases identical to TRBD2. CDR3 length: 14 amino acids. Unmatched junction bases numbered 1, after V lost 4 bases and J lost 4 bases. The V gene's germline CDR1 is SGHRS and CDR2 YFSETQ. The CDR3 sequence: CASSPSGGYNEQFF. The CDR3 region has the DNA TGCGCCAGCAGCCCTAGCGGGGGGTACAATGAGCAGTTCTTC.